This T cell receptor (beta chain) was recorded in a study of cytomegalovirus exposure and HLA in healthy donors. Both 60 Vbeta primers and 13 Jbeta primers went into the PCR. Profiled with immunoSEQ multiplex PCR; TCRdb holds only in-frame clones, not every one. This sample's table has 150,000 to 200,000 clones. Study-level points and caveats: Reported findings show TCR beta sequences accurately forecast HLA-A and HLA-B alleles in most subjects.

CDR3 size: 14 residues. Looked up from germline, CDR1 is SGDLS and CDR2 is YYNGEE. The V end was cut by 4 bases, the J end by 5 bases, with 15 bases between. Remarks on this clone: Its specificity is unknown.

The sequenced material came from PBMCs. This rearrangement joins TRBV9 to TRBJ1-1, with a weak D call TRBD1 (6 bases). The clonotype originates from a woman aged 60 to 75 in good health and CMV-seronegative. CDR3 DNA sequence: TGTGCCAGCAGCCCCAGAAGGCAGGGGACTGAAGCTTTCTTT. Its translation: CASSPRRQGTEAFF.